This section outlines one T cell receptor (beta chain) sequence together with its context. This entry is derived from a study of cytomegalovirus exposure and HLA in healthy donors. The wider study: Among the 398 donors who were genotyped, about 80% fell in the genetic ancestry cluster that is associated with self-reported Caucasian donors.

In the PCR, 60 Vbeta and 13 Jbeta primers were used. Here immunoSEQ multiplex PCR was the method, and the copy in TCRdb shows in-frame clones only, minus some. The sample gives about 140,000 clones, over 60% of which show up once; under 7.5% is in the top ten. Participants comprised healthy donors of bone marrow. This CDR3 has 15 amino acids. In germline, CDR1 is SGHRS, CDR2 YFSETQ. Between the trimmed V and J ends, which lost 0 bases and 5 bases, there was a span of 12 bases. Material: PBMCs. The chain is built from TRBV5-1 and TRBJ2-1, with TRBD2 as a possible D gene (7 bases). The TCR originated in a woman aged 60 to 75 in good health and CMV-seronegative. The CDR3 sequence: CASSLGGGAHNEQFF. The CDR3 DNA reads as TGCGCCAGCAGCTTGGGAGGGGGGGCCCACAATGAGCAGTTCTTC.